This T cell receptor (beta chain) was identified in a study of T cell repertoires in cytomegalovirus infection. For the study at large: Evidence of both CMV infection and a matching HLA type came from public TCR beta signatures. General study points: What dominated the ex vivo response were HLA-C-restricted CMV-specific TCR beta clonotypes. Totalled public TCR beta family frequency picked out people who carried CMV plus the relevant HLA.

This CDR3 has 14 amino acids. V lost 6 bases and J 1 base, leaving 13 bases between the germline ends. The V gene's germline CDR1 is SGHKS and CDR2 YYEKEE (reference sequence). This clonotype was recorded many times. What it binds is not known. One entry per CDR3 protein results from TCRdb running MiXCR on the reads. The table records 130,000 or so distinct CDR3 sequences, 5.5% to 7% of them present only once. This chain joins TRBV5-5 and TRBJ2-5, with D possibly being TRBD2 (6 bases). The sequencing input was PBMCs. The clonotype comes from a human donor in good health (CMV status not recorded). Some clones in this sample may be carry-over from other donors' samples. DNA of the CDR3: TGTGCCAGCACCCACCCGGGACTCCAAGAGACCCAGTACTTC. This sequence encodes CASTHPGLQETQYF.